This T cell receptor beta chain was documented in a study of OX40 agonist ivuxolimab in advanced cancers. Study-level information: Prior anti-PD-1, anti-PD-L1 or anti-CTLA-4 therapy was allowed; 35% to 40% had some. Three individuals attained partial responses, comprising one hepatocellular carcinoma case and two cutaneous melanoma cases.

The CDR3 length is 14 residues. The germline V gene has CDR1 SGDLS and CDR2 YYNGEE. Trimming took off 0 bases at V and 0 bases at J, with 6 bases between the two ends. General study findings and limits: Expansion of clones was among the lowest in partial responders at 0.1-3.0 mg/kg. The CD4+ and CD8+ T cells in the blood had expanded clonally by week 6 at 0.1 to 3.0 mg/kg.

This table comes from immunoSEQ multiplex PCR, and its TCRdb copy is limited to in-frame clones, with some not included. The table has 100,000 to 150,000 clones, 85% to 95% seen once; the top ten hold approximately 0.99%. A note on this clone: Its antigen is unidentified.

The source is an adult with an advanced solid tumor such as melanoma, head and neck, liver or kidney cancer. This chain connects TRBV9 to TRBJ2-5; D uncertain. Sequencing used CD4+ or CD8+ T cells sorted from blood, obtained in a trial of the OX40 agonist ivuxolimab. The CDR3 sequence: CASSVEGNQETQYF. In nucleotides, the CDR3 is TGTGCCAGCAGCGTAGAAGGGAACCAAGAGACCCAGTACTTC.